The rows below give T cell receptor beta chains drawn from one sample of a study of T cells in localized non-small cell lung cancer. The method was immunoSEQ multiplex PCR; TCRdb's version includes in-frame clones alone and lacks a portion of them. This table holds about 2,100 clones, 35% to 45% found once. This material consisted of lung tumor tissue, taken before any cancer treatment. The receptors derive from a man aged 40-75 years with stage I lung adenocarcinoma. Both conserved end residues are trimmed from each CDR3. Clone sizes are given selectively: once, few, many, or a class where the clone is expanded.

j_call v_call clone_size cdr3_aa
TRBJ1-5 TRBV30 NA AWSRGWNQPQH
TRBJ2-7 TRBV9 few ASSPGTGFDEQY
TRBJ1-5 TRBV28 once ASSLFREGWQPQH
TRBJ1-4 TRBV11-3 NA ASSLIQENEKLF
TRBJ1-5 TRBV15 NA ATSRGDRNQPQH
TRBJ1-2 TRBV4-1 few ASPQPVYGYT
TRBJ2-1 TRBV11-3 medium-sized ASSLGGAFFNEQF
TRBJ2-5 TRBV11-3 medium-sized ASSLLGLASRPETQY
TRBJ2-2 TRBV19 NA ASRYGGANTGELF
TRBJ1-5 TRBV1 few ASSQDSEWSNQPQH
TRBJ1-2 TRBV11-3 few ASSPTRGGANYGYT
TRBJ1-2 TRBV19 NA ASSGKVGGYT
TRBJ2-1 TRBV18 NA ASSPPVRDGTYNEQF
TRBJ2-3 TRBV11-3 medium-sized ASSPWPSGRAGDTQY
TRBJ2-3 TRBV4-1 NA ASSGDRASDTQY
TRBJ1-3 TRBV28 few ASSLSTFTASGNTIY
TRBJ1-1 TRBV19 large ASSHGSTEAF
TRBJ2-2 TRBV6-8 NA ASRRSGLADTGELF
TRBJ1-4 TRBV18 NA ASSLGQGEKLF
TRBJ2-3 TRBV19 few ARIPRADTQY
TRBJ2-2 TRBV4-1 few ASSQDRGGSGTGARELF
TRBJ1-1 TRBV6-8 NA ASSWTGVVNTEAF
TRBJ2-7 TRBV11-3 medium-sized ASSPEGGFYEQY
TRBJ2-7 TRBV28 NA ASSLLTGGSYEQY
TRBJ1-2 TRBV29-1 NA SVNPRGAGTTHGYT
TRBJ2-1 TRBV19 NA AVVTYNEQF
TRBJ1-2 TRBV23-1 NA ASSQSLVAGDWNYGYT
TRBJ2-3 TRBV11-3 NA ASSPRTGRDTQY
TRBJ1-2 TRBV11-3 few ASSARQSSAYGYT
TRBJ2-6 TRBV29-1 NA SAQAGANVLT
TRBJ1-3 TRBV28 NA ASIRQGERNTIY
TRBJ2-1 TRBV9 few ASSVPGLAGNEQF
TRBJ1-2 TRBV28 NA ASLRQGMPSGYT
TRBJ1-4 TRBV30 NA AWTQRDSREKLF
TRBJ1-1 TRBV25-1 few ASSEARDRGAEAF
TRBJ2-5 TRBV11-3 few ASSGGLPDAQETQY
TRBJ1-1 TRBV28 NA ASSLWPPFPGQVNTEAF
TRBJ1-2 TRBV19 once ASSSSGTIYGYT
TRBJ2-1 TRBV23-1 large ASSQDYEADQSYNEQF
TRBJ2-5 TRBV16 NA ASSQSRGMGETQY
TRBJ2-3 TRBV30 NA AWRFSAVNTQY